This entry lists 14 T cell receptor beta chains sequenced from one sample in a study of metastatic and nonmetastatic thyroid tumors. TCRdb reanalyzed the PCR reads with MiXCR. In the table there are some 15,000 clones, around 33% of which are singletons. All patients were untreated before thyroid surgery. The specimen sequenced was tumor tissue. These receptors were taken from a male donor with papillary thyroid cancer or a benign thyroid nodule (not recorded which). Some clones in this sample may be carry-over from other donors' samples.

This clone is judged medium-sized. Other DNA sequences in the sample encode the same CDR3. The V call is TRBV19, the J call TRBJ2-3; 10 positions match TRBD2. Looked up from germline, CDR1 is LNHDA and CDR2 is SQIVND (reference sequence). The CDR3 sequence is 14 residues long. Unmatched junction bases numbered 0, after V lost 6 bases and J lost 0 bases. CDR3 sequence reads: CASRTSGSTDTQYF. The CDR3 DNA reads as TGTGCCAGTAGGACTAGCGGGAGCACAGATACGCAGTATTTT.

V and J are TRBV7-2 and TRBJ2-3, with D hard to call. Germline V gene sequence: CDR1 SGHTA, CDR2 FQGNSA. V was cut by 0 bases and J by 4 bases, with 14 bases left in between. The CDR3 is 16 amino acids. The DNA of the CDR3 is TGTGCCAGCAGCTTAGCCCCCCCCCGGGTCCCAGATACGCAGTATTTT. Translation gives CASSLAPPRVPDTQYF.

This clone was observed at least ten times. The gene calls are TRBV27 and TRBJ2-7; the D gene is possibly TRBD1 (7 bases). Trimming stripped 5 bases from V and 5 bases from J, with 19 bases between. Looked up from germline, CDR1 is MNHEY and CDR2 is SMNVEV (reference sequence). The CDR3 loop spans 15 amino acids. The CDR3, as DNA: TGTGCCAGCAGTCCGCAGGGGGGTATTGGGGACGAGCAGTACTTC. Translating it yields CASSPQGGIGDEQYF.

This chain links TRBV5-1 with TRBJ2-3; D ambiguous. This CDR3 has 13 residues. The ends were cut back, 0 bases at V and 2 bases at J, with 4 bases in the middle. Germline CDR1 SGHRS, CDR2 YFSETQ. The chain's CDR3 is CASSLDDTDTQYF. CDR3 in DNA: TGCGCCAGCAGCTTGGACGACACAGATACGCAGTATTTT.

This clone has just a few counts. V is TRBV6-1 and J is TRBJ1-1; unclear D gene. Deletions cut 8 bases from V and 0 bases from J, with 10 bases between. Germline CDR1 and CDR2: MNHNS and SASEGT. This CDR3 has 13 residues. CDR3 DNA: TGTGCCAGCTTGAACGACATGAACACTGAAGCTTTCTTT. This translates into CASLNDMNTEAFF.

This clone was seen a few times. This chain uses TRBV29-1 with TRBJ2-7; TRBD2 matches at 8 bases. Germline CDR1 and CDR2: SQVTM and ANQGSEA. V lost 3 bases, J lost 6 bases, and 13 bases stayed unmatched. This CDR3 is built from 15 residues. CDR3 loop: CSVDLEWGAGVEQYF. CDR3 coding DNA: TGCAGCGTTGACTTGGAGTGGGGAGCGGGAGTCGAGCAGTACTTC.

This clone was counted a few times. The chain employs TRBV12-3 or TRBV12-4 and TRBJ2-2, with TRBD1 as a possible D gene (5 bases). Trimming took off 3 bases at V and 4 bases at J, with 15 bases between the two ends. CDR3 length equals 16 residues. CDR3 amino acids: CASSFVPGRCTGELFF. Here the CDR3 DNA reads TGTGCCAGCAGTTTTGTGCCAGGGCGATGCACCGGGGAGCTGTTTTTT.

This clone was found many times. This rearrangement joins TRBV27 to TRBJ1-2; D remains ambiguous. The CDR3 contains 13 residues. Trimming pared 5 bases from V and 4 bases from J, leaving 11 bases between. Germline CDR1 is MNHEY and CDR2 is SMNVEV (reference sequence). The CDR3 spells CASSGLRGYGYTF. The CDR3 nucleotides read TGTGCCAGCAGTGGCCTGAGAGGCTATGGCTACACCTTC.

Many counts were recorded for this clone. The genes are TRBV3-1 and TRBJ2-1; D may correspond to TRBD1 or TRBD2 (5 bases each). Germline CDR1 reads LGHDT; CDR2 reads YNNKEL (reference sequence). This CDR3 is 14 amino acids long. V lost 3 bases and J lost 9, with 15 bases in between. This CDR3 reads CASSHVTGRGEQFF. The CDR3 nucleotides are TGTGCCAGCAGCCATGTGACGGGAAGGGGTGAGCAGTTCTTC.

This rearrangement joins TRBV12-3 or TRBV12-4 to TRBJ1-2; perhaps TRBD1 as D (5 bases). Trimming pared 0 bases from V and 4 bases from J, leaving 15 bases between. This CDR3 is built from 16 residues. The CDR3 loop is CASSLAGVGGSYGYTF. The CDR3 DNA is TGTGCCAGCAGTTTAGCGGGGGTGGGGGGGTCCTATGGCTACACCTTC.

This clone was recorded at least ten times. CDR3 loop: CSAQGPGPAGELFF. In DNA, the CDR3 is TGCAGTGCTCAGGGGCCCGGGCCGGCCGGGGAGCTGTTTTTT. The rearrangement links TRBV20-1 to TRBJ2-2; possible D gene TRBD1, 6 bases. Germline CDR1 reads DFQATT; CDR2 reads SNEGSKA (reference sequence). The CDR3 is 14 amino acids. V shed 5 bases and J shed 6 bases, with 16 bases lying between them.

By sample fraction, this clone is medium-sized. The chain employs TRBV9 and TRBJ1-5, with unresolved D. Trimming cost V 0 bases and J 7 bases, with 14 bases left between them. Germline V lookup: CDR1 SGDLS, CDR2 YYNGEE. This CDR3 spans 15 amino acids. In DNA, the CDR3 is TGTGCCAGCAGCGTAGACGGAGGTGTTGGACAGCCCCAGCATTTT. Residues: CASSVDGGVGQPQHF.

The chain combines TRBV29-1 with TRBJ2-7; weak D call: TRBD2 (5 bases). The V end lost 8 bases, the J end lost 7 bases, and 15 bases lay between the germline ends. In germline, CDR1 is SQVTM, CDR2 ANQGSEA. The CDR3 is 11 amino acids. DNA for the CDR3: TGCAGCTCGGCCCGAGGGTGGGAGCAGTACTTC. It encodes CSSARGWEQYF.

The rearrangement links TRBV7-2 to TRBJ2-5, with TRBD2 identical over 13 bases. Germline V gives CDR1 SGHTA, CDR2 FQGNSA. V shed 4 bases and J 2 bases; nucleotides not matched to a gene: 1. CDR3 length: 15 residues. The CDR3 DNA reads as TGTGCCAGCAGCTGGACTAGCGGGGGACAAGAGACCCAGTACTTC. It specifies CASSWTSGGQETQYF.